One sample yielded the 18 T cell receptor beta chains listed below, sequenced in a study of cytomegalovirus exposure and HLA in healthy donors. 60 Vbeta and 13 Jbeta primers were used in PCR. Profiled with immunoSEQ multiplex PCR; TCRdb holds only in-frame clones, not every one. Among around 95,000 clones listed, 78% were seen once. The sequencing sample was made of PBMCs. The receptor set was obtained from a woman between 40 and 55 years old in good health and CMV-seropositive.

The chain carries TRBV5-4 and TRBJ1-2; no firm D call. V was shortened by 4 bases and J by 7 bases, with 17 bases between the two germline ends. The CDR3 sequence is 14 residues long. CDR1 and CDR2 (germline): SGHNT, YYREEE (reference sequence). CDR3 protein: CASSPAEGSVGYTF. The CDR3 nucleotides read TGTGCCAGCAGCCCAGCCGAGGGTTCGGTTGGCTACACCTTC. Full variable domain (remainder filled in from reference TRBV5-4 and TRBJ1-2): ETGVTQSPTHLIKTRGQQVTLRCSSQSGHNTVSWYQQALGQGPQFIFQYYREEENGRGNFPPRFSGLQFPNYSSELNVNALELDDSALYLCASSPAEGSVGYTFGSGTRLTVV.

This chain links TRBV7-6 with TRBJ1-1; no clear D gene. This CDR3 has 11 amino acids. V was cut by 4 bases and J by 7 bases, with 7 bases left in between. Germline values: CDR1 SGHVS, CDR2 FNYEAQ. CDR3 nucleotide sequence: TGTGCCAGCAGCTCGACTTTTGAAGCTTTCTTT. It is translated as CASSSTFEAFF.

With regard to this clone: At one of its ends the junction is not consistent with the germline gene, which may arise from a read error. The chain couples TRBV29-1 to TRBJ2-5; 16 nucleotides agree with TRBD2. Germline V gene data show CDR1 as SQVTM and CDR2 as ANQGSEA. The CDR3 sequence is 14 residues long. The CDR3 bases are TGCGGCGTGGAGGGACTAGCGGGAGGGGAGACCCAGTACTTC. This gives the protein CGVEGLAGGETQYF.

This sequence joins TRBV7-9 and TRBJ2-7; D is possibly TRBD2 (5 bases). Per the germline V gene, CDR1 is SEHNR and CDR2 is FQNEAQ (reference sequence). CDR3 length: 16 amino acids. Trimming took off 0 bases at V and 6 bases at J, with 18 bases between the two ends. DNA for the CDR3: TGTGCCAGCAGCTTAGCGCCCCTCCGGGGTCAAACCGAGCAGTACTTC. Protein sequence: CASSLAPLRGQTEQYF. The full variable domain, with the rest looked up from reference TRBV7-9 and TRBJ2-7, is DTGVSQNPRHKITKRGQNVTFRCDPISEHNRLYWYRQTLGQGPEFLTYFQNEAQLEKSRLLSDRFSAERPKGSFSTLEIQRTEQGDSAMYLCASSLAPLRGQTEQYFGPGTRLTVT.

In this sample, this clone turned up a few times. The CDR3, as DNA: TGTGCCAGCTCAGACGGACTAGCGGGAGGTTCGAATGAGCAGTTCTTC. Amino acid sequence: CASSDGLAGGSNEQFF. J is TRBJ2-1 and V is TRBV18; 14 nucleotides match TRBD2. CDR1 is KGHSH and CDR2 is LQKENI in the germline V gene. The CDR3 consists of 16 residues. The junction had 7 bases not matched to a gene; V was cut back by 5 bases and J by 7 bases.

This clone has more than one count but fewer than ten. V and J are TRBV6-1 and TRBJ2-6; D ambiguous. The V gene lost 4 bases and the J gene lost 2 bases, with 3 bases spanning the gap. CDR1 is MNHNS, CDR2 SASEGT, per germline. This CDR3 has 13 amino acids. The CDR3 DNA sequence: TGTGCCAGCAGTGGGCCTGGGGCCAACGTCCTGACTTTC. This gives the protein CASSGPGANVLTF.

The genes are TRBV9 and TRBJ2-2; D is unresolved. Per the germline V gene, CDR1 is SGDLS and CDR2 is YYNGEE. Between the trimmed V and J ends, which lost 0 bases and 5 bases, there was a span of 2 bases. CDR3 length: 12 residues. The CDR3 sequence is CASSVATGELFF. The CDR3 DNA is TGTGCCAGCAGCGTAGCTACCGGGGAGCTGTTTTTT.

The chain recombines TRBV10-3 with TRBJ2-7; the match to TRBD1 covers 11 bases. CDR1 and CDR2 from the germline V gene are ENHRY and SYGVKD. The CDR3 is made up of 14 amino acids. After removal of 11 bases from V and 3 bases from J, the junction contained 9 bases not matched to a gene. CDR3 sequence: CAARPGQGVYEQYF. The CDR3 DNA reads as TGTGCCGCCAGACCGGGACAGGGGGTCTACGAGCAGTACTTC.

The chain links TRBV5-8 to TRBJ2-7, with 9 bases fitting TRBD2. Germline trimming cut 2 bases from V and 3 bases from J; bases unmatched to any gene: 9. The CDR3 is 16 residues long. Germline loops: CDR1 SGHTS, CDR2 YDEGEE. In DNA, the CDR3 is TGTGCCAGCAGCTTCTTGGCTAGCGGGAAACTCTACGAGCAGTACTTC. Amino acids: CASSFLASGKLYEQYF.

The genes are TRBV10-1 and TRBJ2-1; D is unresolved. The length of the CDR3 is 12 residues. V was clipped by 10 bases and J by 0 bases, with 7 bases between them. From germline, CDR1 is WNHNN and CDR2 SYGVQD (reference sequence). CDR3 region: CATRGSYNEQFF. The CDR3 nucleotides are TGCGCCACTCGAGGCTCCTACAATGAGCAGTTCTTC.

CDR3 loop: CASSTGSNTGELFF. DNA for the CDR3: TGCGCCAGCAGCACGGGTTCGAACACCGGGGAGCTGTTTTTT. The gene calls are TRBV5-1 and TRBJ2-2; D is undetermined. With 4 bases removed from V and 0 bases from J, the gap between germline ends came to 7 bases. This CDR3 region has 14 residues. CDR1 is SGHRS and CDR2 is YFSETQ in the germline V gene.

The CDR3 nucleotides are TGTGCCAGCAGCGTCAGCGGGAAGGTTGGCAATGAGCAGTTCTTC. This codes for CASSVSGKVGNEQFF. The chain links TRBV9 to TRBJ2-1; 7 bases agree with TRBD2. After removal of 2 bases from V and 6 bases from J, the junction contained 8 bases not matched to a gene. Germline-derived CDR1 and CDR2 are SGDLS and YYNGEE. This CDR3 is built from 15 residues.

The chain combines TRBV2 with TRBJ2-1; no reliable D call. The CDR3 spans 14 residues. Germline CDR1 reads SNHLY; CDR2 reads FYNNEI. The V and J ends lost 3 bases and 7 bases respectively, with 13 bases between them. The DNA of the CDR3 is TGTGCCAGCAGTGAGTTGGCGACTCCGAATGAGCAGTTCTTC. This translates into CASSELATPNEQFF. The whole variable domain, remainder taken from reference TRBV2 and TRBJ2-1, is EPEVTQTPSHQVTQMGQEVILRCVPISNHLYFYWYRQILGQKVEFLVSFYNNEISEKSEIFDDQFSVERPDGSNFTLKIRSTKLEDSAMYFCASSELATPNEQFFGPGTRLTVL.

The V call is TRBV2, the J call TRBJ1-2; D is possibly TRBD1 (5 bases). CDR1 is SNHLY, CDR2 FYNNEI, per germline. The ends were cut back, 5 bases at V and 4 bases at J, with 17 bases in the middle. This CDR3 is 15 amino acids long. CDR3 bases: TGTGCCAGCAGTAATATCCAGGGTGCGGTCTATGGCTACACCTTC. It encodes CASSNIQGAVYGYTF.

V usage is TRBV19 and J usage is TRBJ1-1, with 11 bases identical to TRBD1. Germline loops: CDR1 LNHDA, CDR2 SQIVND (reference sequence). The CDR3 runs 16 residues. V dropped 5 bases and J dropped 5; count of bases not matched to a gene: 10. The CDR3 nucleotides are TGTGCCAGTAGTGGATGGACAGGGGGCGGGCAGACTGAAGCTTTCTTT. This encodes CASSGWTGGGQTEAFF.

The chain joins TRBV18 to TRBJ2-5, with D perhaps matching TRBD1 (6 bases). Germline V gives CDR1 KGHSH, CDR2 LQKENI. This CDR3 spans 13 amino acids. V gave up 4 bases and J gave up 2 bases, with 8 bases separating them. The DNA of the CDR3 is TGTGCCAGCTCACTAGGACAGCAAGAGACCCAGTACTTC. This codes for CASSLGQQETQYF.

The CDR3 bases are TGTGCCAGCAGTTACACGGGTTCGAACACTGAAGCTTTCTTT. Translated: CASSYTGSNTEAFF. The chain links TRBV6-6 to TRBJ1-1; the D is unclear. Trimming pared 2 bases from V and 1 base from J, leaving 8 bases between. Germline V lookup: CDR1 MNHNY, CDR2 SVGAGI (reference sequence). The CDR3 has 14 amino acids.

The V gene is TRBV28, the J gene TRBJ1-3; a possible D gene is TRBD1 (6 bases). The V gene's germline CDR1 is MDHEN and CDR2 SYDVKM. With 8 bases removed from V and 4 bases from J, the gap between germline ends came to 9 bases. This CDR3 comprises 12 residues. The CDR3: CASRQGGNTIYF. CDR3 nucleotides: TGTGCCAGCCGTCAGGGGGGAAACACCATATATTTT.